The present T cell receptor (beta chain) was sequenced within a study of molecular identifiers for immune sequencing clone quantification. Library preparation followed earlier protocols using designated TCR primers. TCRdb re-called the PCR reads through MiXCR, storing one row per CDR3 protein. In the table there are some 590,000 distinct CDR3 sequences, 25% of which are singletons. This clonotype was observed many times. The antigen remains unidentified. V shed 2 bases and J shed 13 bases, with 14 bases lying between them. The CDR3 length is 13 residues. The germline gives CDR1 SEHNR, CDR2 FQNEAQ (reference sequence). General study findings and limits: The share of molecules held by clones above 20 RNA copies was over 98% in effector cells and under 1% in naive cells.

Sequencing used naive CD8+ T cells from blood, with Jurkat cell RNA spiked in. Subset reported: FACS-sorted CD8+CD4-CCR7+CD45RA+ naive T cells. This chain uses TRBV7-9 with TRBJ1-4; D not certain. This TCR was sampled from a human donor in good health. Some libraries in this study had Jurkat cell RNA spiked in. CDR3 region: CASSLISENGLFF. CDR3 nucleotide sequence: TGTGCCAGCAGCTTAATCTCGGAGAATGGACTGTTTTTT.